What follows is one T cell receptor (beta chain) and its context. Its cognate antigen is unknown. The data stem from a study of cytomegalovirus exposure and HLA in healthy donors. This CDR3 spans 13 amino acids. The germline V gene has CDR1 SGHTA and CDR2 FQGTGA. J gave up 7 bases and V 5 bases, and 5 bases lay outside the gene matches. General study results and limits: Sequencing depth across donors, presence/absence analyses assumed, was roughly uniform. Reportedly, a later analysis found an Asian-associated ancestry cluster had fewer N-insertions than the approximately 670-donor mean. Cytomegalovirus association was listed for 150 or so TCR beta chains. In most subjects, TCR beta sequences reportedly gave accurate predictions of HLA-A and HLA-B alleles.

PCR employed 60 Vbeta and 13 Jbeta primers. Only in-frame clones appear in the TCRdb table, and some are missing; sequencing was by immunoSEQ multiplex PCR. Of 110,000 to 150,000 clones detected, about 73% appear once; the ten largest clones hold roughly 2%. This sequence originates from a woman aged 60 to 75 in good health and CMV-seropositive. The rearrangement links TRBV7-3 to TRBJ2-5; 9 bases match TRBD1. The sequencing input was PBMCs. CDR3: CASSRTGAGTQYF. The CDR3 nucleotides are TGTGCCAGCAGCCGGACAGGGGCGGGGACCCAGTACTTC.